This T cell receptor beta chain was found in a study of cytomegalovirus exposure and HLA in healthy donors. The PCR employed 60 Vbeta primers together with 13 Jbeta primers. The assay was immunoSEQ multiplex PCR, and TCRdb's table has in-frame clones only and misses some. The data hold around 180,000 clones, with 70% to 85% observed a single time. The sample holds one count of this clone. This sequence originates from a young woman in good health and CMV-seropositive. Material: PBMCs.

The CDR3 here is CASRQGTEAFF. The DNA for the CDR3 is TGTGCCAGCAGGCAGGGGACTGAAGCTTTCTTT. The V gene is TRBV6-5, the J gene TRBJ1-1; tentatively, D is TRBD1 (6 bases). Germline V gives CDR1 MNHEY, CDR2 SVGAGI. Trimming took 6 bases from V and 5 from J, leaving 7 bases between them. The CDR3 loop spans 11 amino acids.